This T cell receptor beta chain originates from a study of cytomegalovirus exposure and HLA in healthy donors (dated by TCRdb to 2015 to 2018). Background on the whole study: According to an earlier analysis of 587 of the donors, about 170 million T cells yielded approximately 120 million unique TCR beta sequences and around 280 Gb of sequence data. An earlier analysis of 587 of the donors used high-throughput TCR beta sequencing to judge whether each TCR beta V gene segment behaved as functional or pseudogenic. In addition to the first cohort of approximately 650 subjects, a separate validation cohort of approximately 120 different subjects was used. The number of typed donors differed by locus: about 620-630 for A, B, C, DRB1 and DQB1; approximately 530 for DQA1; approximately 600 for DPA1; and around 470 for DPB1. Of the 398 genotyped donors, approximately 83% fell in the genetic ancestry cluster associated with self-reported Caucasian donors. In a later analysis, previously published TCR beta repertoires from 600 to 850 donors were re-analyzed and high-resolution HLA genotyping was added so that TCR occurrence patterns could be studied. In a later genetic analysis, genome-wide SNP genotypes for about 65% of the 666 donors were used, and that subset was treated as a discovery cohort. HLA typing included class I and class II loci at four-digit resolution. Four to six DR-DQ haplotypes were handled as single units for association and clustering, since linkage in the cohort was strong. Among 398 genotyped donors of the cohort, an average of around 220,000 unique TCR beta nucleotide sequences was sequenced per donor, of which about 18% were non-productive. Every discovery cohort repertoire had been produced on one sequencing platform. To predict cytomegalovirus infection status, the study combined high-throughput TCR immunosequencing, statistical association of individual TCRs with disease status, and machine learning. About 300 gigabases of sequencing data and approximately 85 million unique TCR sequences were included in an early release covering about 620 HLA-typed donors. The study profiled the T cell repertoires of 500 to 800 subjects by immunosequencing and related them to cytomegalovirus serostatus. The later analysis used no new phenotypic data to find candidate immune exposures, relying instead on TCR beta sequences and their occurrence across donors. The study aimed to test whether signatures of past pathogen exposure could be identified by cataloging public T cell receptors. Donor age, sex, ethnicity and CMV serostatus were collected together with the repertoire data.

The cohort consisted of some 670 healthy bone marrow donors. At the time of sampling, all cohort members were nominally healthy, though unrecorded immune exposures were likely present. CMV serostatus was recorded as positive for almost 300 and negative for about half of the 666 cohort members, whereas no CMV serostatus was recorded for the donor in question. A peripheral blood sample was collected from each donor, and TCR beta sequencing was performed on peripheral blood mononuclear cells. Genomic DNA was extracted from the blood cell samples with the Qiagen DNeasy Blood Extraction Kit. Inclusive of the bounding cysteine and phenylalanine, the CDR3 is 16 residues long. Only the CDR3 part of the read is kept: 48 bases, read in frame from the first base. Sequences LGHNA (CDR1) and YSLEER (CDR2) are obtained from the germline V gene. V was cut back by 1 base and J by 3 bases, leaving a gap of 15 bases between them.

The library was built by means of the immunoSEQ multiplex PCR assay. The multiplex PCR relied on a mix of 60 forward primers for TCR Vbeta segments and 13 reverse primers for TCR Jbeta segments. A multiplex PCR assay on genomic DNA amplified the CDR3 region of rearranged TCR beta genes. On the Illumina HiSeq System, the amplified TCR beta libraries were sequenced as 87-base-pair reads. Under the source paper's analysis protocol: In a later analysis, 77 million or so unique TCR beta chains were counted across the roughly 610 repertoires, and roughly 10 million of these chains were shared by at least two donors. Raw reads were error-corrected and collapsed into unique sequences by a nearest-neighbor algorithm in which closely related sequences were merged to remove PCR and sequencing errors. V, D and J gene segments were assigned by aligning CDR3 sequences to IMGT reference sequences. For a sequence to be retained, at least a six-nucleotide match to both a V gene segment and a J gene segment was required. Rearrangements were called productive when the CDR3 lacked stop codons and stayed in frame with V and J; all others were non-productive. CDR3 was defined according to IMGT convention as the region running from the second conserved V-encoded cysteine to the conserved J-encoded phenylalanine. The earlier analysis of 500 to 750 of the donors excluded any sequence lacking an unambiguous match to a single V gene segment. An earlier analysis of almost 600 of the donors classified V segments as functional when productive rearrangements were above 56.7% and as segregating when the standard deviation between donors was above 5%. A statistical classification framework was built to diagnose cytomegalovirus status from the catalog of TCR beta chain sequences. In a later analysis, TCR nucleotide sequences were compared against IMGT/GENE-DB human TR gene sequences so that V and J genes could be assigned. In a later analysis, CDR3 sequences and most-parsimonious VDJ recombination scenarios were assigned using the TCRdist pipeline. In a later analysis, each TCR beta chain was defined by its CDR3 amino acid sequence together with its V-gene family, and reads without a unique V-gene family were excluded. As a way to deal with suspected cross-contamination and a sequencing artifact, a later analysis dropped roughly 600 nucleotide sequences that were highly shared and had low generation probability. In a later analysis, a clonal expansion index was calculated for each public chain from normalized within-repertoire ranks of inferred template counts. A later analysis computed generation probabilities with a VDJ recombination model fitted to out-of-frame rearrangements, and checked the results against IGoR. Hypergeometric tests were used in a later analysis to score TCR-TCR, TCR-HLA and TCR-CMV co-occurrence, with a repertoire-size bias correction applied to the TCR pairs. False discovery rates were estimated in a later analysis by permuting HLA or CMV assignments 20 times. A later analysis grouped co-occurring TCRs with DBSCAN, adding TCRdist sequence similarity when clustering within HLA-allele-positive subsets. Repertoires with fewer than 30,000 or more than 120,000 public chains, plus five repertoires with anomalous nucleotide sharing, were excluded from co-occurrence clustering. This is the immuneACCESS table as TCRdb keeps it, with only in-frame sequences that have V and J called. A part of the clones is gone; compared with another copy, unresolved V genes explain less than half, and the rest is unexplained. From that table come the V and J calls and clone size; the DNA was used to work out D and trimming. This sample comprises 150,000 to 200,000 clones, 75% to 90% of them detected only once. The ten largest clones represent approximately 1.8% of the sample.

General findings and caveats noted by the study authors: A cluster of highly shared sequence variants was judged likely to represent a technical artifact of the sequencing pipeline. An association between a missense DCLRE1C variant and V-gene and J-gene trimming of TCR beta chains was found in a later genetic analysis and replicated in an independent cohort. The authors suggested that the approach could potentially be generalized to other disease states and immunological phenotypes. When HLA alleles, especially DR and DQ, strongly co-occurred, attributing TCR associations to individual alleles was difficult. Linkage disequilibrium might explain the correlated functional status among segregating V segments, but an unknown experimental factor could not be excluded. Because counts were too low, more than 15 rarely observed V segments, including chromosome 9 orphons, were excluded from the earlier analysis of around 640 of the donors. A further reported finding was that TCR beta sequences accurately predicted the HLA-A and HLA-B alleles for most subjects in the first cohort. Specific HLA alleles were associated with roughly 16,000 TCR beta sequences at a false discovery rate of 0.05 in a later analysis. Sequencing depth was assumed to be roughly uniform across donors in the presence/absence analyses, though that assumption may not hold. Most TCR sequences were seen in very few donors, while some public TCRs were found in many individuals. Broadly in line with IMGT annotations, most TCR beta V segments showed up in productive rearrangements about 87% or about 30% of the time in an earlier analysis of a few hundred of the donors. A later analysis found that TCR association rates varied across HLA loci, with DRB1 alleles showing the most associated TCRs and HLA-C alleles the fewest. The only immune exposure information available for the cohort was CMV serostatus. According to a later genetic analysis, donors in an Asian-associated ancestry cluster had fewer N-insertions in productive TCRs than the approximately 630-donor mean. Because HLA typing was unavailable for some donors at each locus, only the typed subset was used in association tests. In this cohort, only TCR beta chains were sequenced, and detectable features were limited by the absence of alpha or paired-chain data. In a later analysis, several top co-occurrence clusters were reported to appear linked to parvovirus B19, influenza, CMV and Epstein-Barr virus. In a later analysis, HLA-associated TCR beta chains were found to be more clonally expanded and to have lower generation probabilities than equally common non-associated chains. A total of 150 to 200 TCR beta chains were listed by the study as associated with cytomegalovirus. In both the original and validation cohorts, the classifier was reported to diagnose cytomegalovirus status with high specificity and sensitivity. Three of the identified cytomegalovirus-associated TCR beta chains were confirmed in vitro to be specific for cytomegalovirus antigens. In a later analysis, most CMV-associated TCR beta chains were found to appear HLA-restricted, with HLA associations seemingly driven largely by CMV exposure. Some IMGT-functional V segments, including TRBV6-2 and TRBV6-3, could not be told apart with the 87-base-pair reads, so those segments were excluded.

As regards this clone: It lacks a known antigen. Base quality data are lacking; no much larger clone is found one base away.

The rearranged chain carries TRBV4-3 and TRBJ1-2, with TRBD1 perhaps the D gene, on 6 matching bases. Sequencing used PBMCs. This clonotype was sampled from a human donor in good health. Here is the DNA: TGCGCCAGCAGCCAAGCATCCCGGACAGAATACTATGGCTACACCTTC. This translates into CASSQASRTEYYGYTF.